This is a list of T cell receptor beta chains from one sample in a study of cytomegalovirus exposure and HLA in healthy donors. Only in-frame clones appear in the TCRdb table, and some are missing; sequencing was by immunoSEQ multiplex PCR. The table lists 110,000 or so clones, roughly 12% of them singletons. Sequences were obtained from PBMCs. Receptors were obtained from a man aged 35-49 years in good health and CMV-seropositive. Both conserved end residues are part of each CDR3. The order of the fields is D gene, clone size, J gene, CDR3 length, V gene, CDR3 protein, CDR3 DNA. A D gene is named only where the DNA matches it firmly. Clone size appears in some rows only: once, few, many, or a class for an expanded clone.

NA few TRBJ1-4 15 TRBV7-9 CASSFTRQINEKLFF TGTGCCAGCAGCTTTACCAGGCAGATTAATGAAAAACTGTTTTTT
TRBD1 few TRBJ1-1 15 TRBV6-1 CASKIRDSGKTEAFF TGTGCCAGCAAAATTCGGGACAGCGGTAAGACTGAAGCTTTCTTT
NA NA TRBJ1-1 16 TRBV27 CASSPRGGGKNTEAFF TGTGCCAGCAGTCCACGTGGGGGAGGGAAGAACACTGAAGCTTTCTTT
NA few TRBJ1-4 14 TRBV11-2 CASSLQGISEKLFF TGTGCCAGCAGCTTGCAGGGAATAAGCGAAAAACTGTTTTTT
NA NA TRBJ1-4 16 TRBV7-9 CASSSGTLATNEKLFF TGTGCCAGCAGCTCCGGGACACTTGCAACTAATGAAAAACTGTTTTTT
NA NA TRBJ2-1 15 TRBV6-4 CASSPGLAANNEQFF TGTGCCAGCAGCCCGGGACTGGCAGCTAACAATGAGCAGTTCTTC
TRBD2 NA TRBJ2-3 16 TRBV4-1 CASSRQLAGSTDTQYF TGCGCCAGCAGCCGACAGCTAGCGGGGAGCACAGATACGCAGTATTTT
NA few TRBJ1-5 13 TRBV11-1 CASSWAVGQPQHF TGTGCCAGCAGCTGGGCTGTAGGTCAGCCCCAGCATTTT
TRBD1 few TRBJ1-2 16 TRBV28 CASSFYRGTGGHGYTF TGTGCCAGCAGTTTCTACAGGGGGACAGGGGGGCATGGCTACACCTTC
NA NA TRBJ2-1 13 TRBV27 CASSPGLYNEQFF TGTGCCAGCAGTCCGGGACTCTACAATGAGCAGTTCTTC
TRBD2 NA TRBJ2-7 16 TRBV7-8 CASSLVAGGDTYEQYF TGTGCCAGCAGCTTGGTAGCGGGAGGCGACACGTACGAGCAGTACTTC
TRBD1 few TRBJ1-2 13 TRBV27 CASSLGQGAVYTF TGTGCCAGCTCCCTTGGGCAGGGGGCGGTCTACACCTTC
TRBD1 NA TRBJ1-3 12 TRBV10-3 CAISVQGHYQYF TGTGCCATCAGTGTACAGGGGCATTACCAATATTTT
NA NA TRBJ1-4 13 TRBV19 CASGVATNEKLFF TGTGCCAGCGGAGTTGCAACTAATGAAAAACTGTTTTTT
TRBD2 NA TRBJ2-7 15 TRBV5-1 CASSLGLAGGAWQYF TGCGCCAGCAGCTTGGGGCTAGCGGGAGGGGCTTGGCAGTACTTC
NA few TRBJ1-1 14 TRBV7-8 CASSTRSGNTEAFF TGTGCCAGCTCTACTAGATCAGGAAACACTGAAGCTTTCTTT
NA NA TRBJ1-4 15 TRBV7-9 CASSLEGGTNEKLFF TGTGCCAGCAGCTTGGAGGGGGGGACTAATGAAAAACTGTTTTTT
TRBD2 few TRBJ2-5 14 TRBV6-1 CASSPSGRIKTQYF TGTGCCAGCAGTCCAAGCGGGAGAATAAAGACCCAGTACTTC
NA few TRBJ1-2 12 TRBV6-1 CASTVTEYGYTF TGTGCCAGCACCGTGACAGAGTATGGCTACACCTTC
NA few TRBJ1-2 13 TRBV5-6 CASSLEGSYGYTF TGTGCCAGCAGCTTGGAGGGGTCCTATGGCTACACCTTC